The 24 T cell receptor beta chains listed next were all sequenced from one sample in a study of CD8+ T cells in alopecia areata (dated by TCRdb to the late 2010s). The library was built by means of the immunoSEQ multiplex PCR assay. RNA was extracted from all samples and reverse transcribed into cDNA as template for TCR sequencing. Sourced from immuneACCESS, this table was stored by TCRdb with only in-frame sequences that have V and J called. A share of the clones is absent; for the studies checked, an unresolved V gene accounts for under half, and the remainder has no known explanation. This sample holds approximately 89,000 clones; approximately 50% were observed only once. In total, the top ten clones hold under 6.5% of the sample. The sample was NKG2D-high CD8+ T cells sorted from blood. The intended sense of this specimen's cell subset or site label: sorted CD8+ NKG2D-high blood T cells. These receptors originate from a human donor with alopecia areata.

This chain joins TRBV6-5 and TRBJ2-1, with D perhaps matching TRBD1 or TRBD2 (5 bases each). The CDR3 has 12 amino acids. V lost 4 bases, J lost 8 bases, and 9 bases lay in between. Germline values: CDR1 MNHEY, CDR2 SVGAGI. The CDR3 spells CASSWGYDEQFF. DNA of the CDR3: TGTGCCAGCAGTTGGGGGTATGATGAGCAGTTCTTC.

This clone was detected only a few times. The chain is built from TRBV29-1 and TRBJ2-7; the match to TRBD2 covers 7 bases. This CDR3 is 12 amino acids long. Germline V gene data show CDR1 as SQVTM and CDR2 as ANQGSEA. Trimming cost V 6 bases and J 3 bases; bases outside gene matches: 5. The CDR3 is CSVNPGGYEQYF. DNA for the CDR3: TGCAGCGTAAACCCGGGAGGCTACGAGCAGTACTTC.

This clone showed up just a few times. The rearrangement links TRBV28 to TRBJ2-7; D remains ambiguous. This CDR3 contains 11 residues. Per germline, CDR1 MDHEN and CDR2 SYDVKM. Trimming stripped 6 bases from V and 6 bases from J, with 9 bases between. As DNA, the CDR3 is TGTGCCAGCAGGATGCGCGCCGAGCAGTACTTC. This encodes CASRMRAEQYF.

Only a few counts were recorded for this clone. The chain joins TRBV7-3 to TRBJ2-5; tentative D call: TRBD1 (5 bases). Germline V gene sequence: CDR1 SGHTA, CDR2 FQGTGA. Trimming shortened V by 4 bases and J by 5 bases, and 11 bases separated the two germline ends. The CDR3 sequence is 13 residues long. Written as DNA, the CDR3 is TGTGCCAGCAGCTCACCCGGACACGAGACCCAGTACTTC. Translation gives CASSSPGHETQYF.

This sequence joins TRBV29-1 and TRBJ1-1, with D unresolved. Germline values: CDR1 SQVTM, CDR2 ANQGSEA. The CDR3 has 13 amino acids. V lost 3 bases and J 7 bases, leaving 15 bases between the germline ends. CDR3 residues: CSVEGQIPFEAFF. CDR3 coding DNA: TGCAGCGTTGAGGGTCAGATTCCTTTTGAAGCTTTCTTT.

CDR3: CASSEYGEQFF. The CDR3 DNA is TGTGCCAGCAGTGAATACGGTGAGCAGTTCTTC. This rearrangement joins TRBV2 to TRBJ2-1; no clear D gene. Trimming stripped 2 bases from V and 9 bases from J, with 5 bases between. Germline-derived CDR1 and CDR2 are SNHLY and FYNNEI. The CDR3 has 11 amino acids.

The chain has TRBV30 and TRBJ1-1; D is ambiguous. The CDR3 runs 14 residues. Germline V gene sequence: CDR1 GTSNPN, CDR2 SVGIG (reference sequence). Trimming cost V 1 base and J 1 base, with 10 bases left between them. Written as DNA, the CDR3 is TGTGCCTGGAGTGCCGGGCAGGCGAACACTGAAGCTTTCTTT. This translates into CAWSAGQANTEAFF.

There are a few counts of this clone. V is TRBV29-1 and J is TRBJ2-5; D not certain. This CDR3 region has 14 residues. Trimming removed 1 base from V and 1 base from J, with 10 bases in between. Germline V gene sequence: CDR1 SQVTM, CDR2 ANQGSEA. The CDR3 is CSVEGGRLQETQYF. The CDR3 DNA reads TGCAGCGTTGAAGGTGGGCGGCTCCAAGAGACCCAGTACTTC.

The V call is TRBV5-1, the J call TRBJ2-1; D uncertain. Germline assignment: CDR1 SGHRS and CDR2 YFSETQ. V shed 1 base and J shed 5 bases, with 7 bases lying between them. The CDR3 totals 13 residues. CDR3 protein: CASSLPWNNEQFF. Written as DNA, the CDR3 is TGCGCCAGCAGCTTGCCCTGGAACAATGAGCAGTTCTTC.

This clone was counted only a few times. CDR3 region: CASSLGREVEETQYF. The CDR3 coding sequence is TGTGCCAGCAGCTTAGGCAGGGAGGTGGAGGAGACCCAGTACTTC. This chain links TRBV7-9 with TRBJ2-5; perhaps TRBD2 as D (6 bases). The CDR3 spans 15 residues. V lost 1 base to trimming and J lost 5 bases, with 14 bases between them. Germline CDR1 SEHNR, CDR2 FQNEAQ (reference sequence).

The chain carries TRBV29-1 and TRBJ2-7, with TRBD1 identical over 10 bases. CDR1 SQVTM and CDR2 ANQGSEA come from the germline V gene. V shed 5 bases and J 1 base; nucleotides not matched to a gene: 5. The CDR3 extends over 14 amino acids. The CDR3 nucleotides read TGCAGCGTTTTAGGGACAGGGGAATCCTACGAGCAGTACTTC. The encoded protein is CSVLGTGESYEQYF.

V and J are TRBV20-1 and TRBJ2-1; a possible D gene is TRBD2 (6 bases). The CDR3 runs to 11 residues. CDR1 is DFQATT and CDR2 is SNEGSKA in the germline V gene (reference sequence). Deletions cut 4 bases from V and 9 bases from J, with 10 bases between. This CDR3 is CSATKEGEQFF. CDR3 sequence (DNA): TGCAGTGCTACCAAGGAGGGTGAGCAGTTCTTC.

The J gene is TRBJ1-5, the V gene TRBV4-3, with D perhaps TRBD1 (5 bases). V dropped 5 bases and J dropped 0 bases, with 11 bases sitting between them. This CDR3 comprises 15 residues. Germline-derived CDR1 and CDR2 are LGHNA and YSLEER. Here the CDR3 reads CASSSGTYSNQPQHF. The DNA of the CDR3 is TGCGCCAGCAGCAGCGGGACTTATAGCAATCAGCCCCAGCATTTT.

V and J are TRBV25-1 and TRBJ1-1, with unresolved D. Trimming left V 5 bases short and J 3 bases short, with 10 bases between. CDR1 and CDR2 (germline): MGHDK, SYGVNS. This CDR3 region has 13 residues. Written as DNA, the CDR3 is TGTGCCAGCAGTTCGCAGGTATACACTGAAGCTTTCTTT. Translation gives CASSSQVYTEAFF.

This rearrangement joins TRBV5-6 to TRBJ1-5, with TRBD1 matching 10 bases. Germline V gene data show CDR1 as SGHDT and CDR2 as YYEEEE. After removal of 1 base from V and 4 bases from J, the junction contained 5 bases not matched to a gene. The CDR3 has 16 residues. The CDR3 sequence is CASSLFGTGANQPQHF. CDR3 DNA: TGTGCCAGCAGCTTGTTCGGGACAGGGGCTAATCAGCCCCAGCATTTT.

This clone was counted only a few times. The CDR3 protein is CSGPGTGDEKLFF. CDR3 nucleotides: TGCAGCGGCCCCGGGACAGGGGATGAAAAACTGTTTTTT. The rearrangement joins TRBV29-1 to TRBJ1-4, with TRBD1 identical over 10 bases. Germline loops: CDR1 SQVTM, CDR2 ANQGSEA. V lost 7 bases, J lost 6 bases, and 5 bases stayed unmatched. The CDR3 sequence is 13 residues long.

This CDR3 reads CASGERGDSNQPQHF. CDR3 sequence (DNA): TGCGCCAGCGGGGAGAGGGGAGATAGCAATCAGCCCCAGCATTTT. The chain carries TRBV4-1 and TRBJ1-5, with a tentative D call TRBD1 (5 bases). V lost 8 bases and J 0 bases, leaving 14 bases between the germline ends. Germline V gene sequence: CDR1 MGHRA, CDR2 YSYEKL. This CDR3 has 15 amino acids.

This clone was observed a handful of times. The rearrangement links TRBV7-6 to TRBJ2-3, with D hard to call. The CDR3 has 15 residues. V was pared by 5 bases and J by 4 bases, with 16 bases between. Germline CDR1 is SGHVS and CDR2 is FNYEAQ. For the CDR3, the DNA is TGTGCCAGCAGCGTATCAGTCTCCAGCCCAGATACGCAGTATTTT. Translated: CASSVSVSSPDTQYF.

In its sample, this clone was seen a few times. The V and J genes are TRBV29-1 and TRBJ2-2; D uncertain. The V end was cut by 5 bases, the J end by 0 bases, with 10 bases between. CDR3 length: 14 amino acids. The germline gives CDR1 SQVTM, CDR2 ANQGSEA. In nucleotides, the CDR3 is TGCAGCGTTAGCGACACCACGAACACCGGGGAGCTGTTTTTT. Translation: CSVSDTTNTGELFF.

A few counts support this clone. The chain carries TRBV29-1 and TRBJ2-5; D uncertain. Germline loops: CDR1 SQVTM, CDR2 ANQGSEA. The V gene lost 0 bases and the J gene lost 4 bases, with 0 bases spanning the gap. There are 10 residues in the CDR3. CDR3 amino acids: CSVEEETQYF. The DNA for the CDR3 is TGCAGCGTTGAAGAAGAGACCCAGTACTTC.

This rearrangement joins TRBV27 to TRBJ2-2, with D tentatively TRBD1 (6 bases). V was pared by 5 bases and J by 6 bases, with 16 bases between. The germline V gene encodes CDR1 MNHEY and CDR2 SMNVEV (reference sequence). This CDR3 is 15 amino acids long. DNA of the CDR3: TGTGCCAGCAGTCGTCAACAGGGCTCCGCCGGGGAGCTGTTTTTT. This translates into CASSRQQGSAGELFF.

The rearrangement joins TRBV9 to TRBJ2-1; D gene ambiguous. This CDR3 has 14 amino acids. In germline, CDR1 is SGDLS, CDR2 YYNGEE. The ends were cut back, 0 bases at V and 6 bases at J, with 10 bases in the middle. The chain's CDR3 is CASSVGWSPNEQFF. The CDR3 region has the DNA TGTGCCAGCAGCGTAGGATGGAGCCCCAATGAGCAGTTCTTC. Full variable domain (remainder filled in from reference TRBV9 and TRBJ2-1): DSGVTQTPKHLITATGQRVTLRCSPRSGDLSVYWYQQSLDQGLQFLIQYYNGEERAKGNILERFSAQQFPDLHSELNLSSLELGDSALYFCASSVGWSPNEQFFGPGTRLTVL.

This clone was counted between two and nine times. The chain employs TRBV7-9 and TRBJ2-1; 7 bases agree with TRBD2. V trimming: 5 bases; J trimming: 0 bases; junction bases outside the gene matches: 13. The CDR3 has 18 residues. Germline V gene lookup returns CDR1 SEHNR and CDR2 FQNEAQ (reference sequence). The DNA for the CDR3 is TGTGCCAGCAGCCCGAGACCTTTAGCGGGCCGCTCCTACAATGAGCAGTTCTTC. This encodes CASSPRPLAGRSYNEQFF.

V is TRBV10-3 and J is TRBJ2-3, with 8 positions matching TRBD1. V trimming: 6 bases; J trimming: 2 bases; junction bases outside the gene matches: 13. The CDR3 has 17 amino acids. Per the germline V gene, CDR1 is ENHRY and CDR2 is SYGVKD. CDR3 sequence: CAIRGQGATPVTDTQYF. The CDR3 nucleotides read TGTGCCATCAGAGGACAGGGCGCAACTCCTGTCACAGATACGCAGTATTTT.